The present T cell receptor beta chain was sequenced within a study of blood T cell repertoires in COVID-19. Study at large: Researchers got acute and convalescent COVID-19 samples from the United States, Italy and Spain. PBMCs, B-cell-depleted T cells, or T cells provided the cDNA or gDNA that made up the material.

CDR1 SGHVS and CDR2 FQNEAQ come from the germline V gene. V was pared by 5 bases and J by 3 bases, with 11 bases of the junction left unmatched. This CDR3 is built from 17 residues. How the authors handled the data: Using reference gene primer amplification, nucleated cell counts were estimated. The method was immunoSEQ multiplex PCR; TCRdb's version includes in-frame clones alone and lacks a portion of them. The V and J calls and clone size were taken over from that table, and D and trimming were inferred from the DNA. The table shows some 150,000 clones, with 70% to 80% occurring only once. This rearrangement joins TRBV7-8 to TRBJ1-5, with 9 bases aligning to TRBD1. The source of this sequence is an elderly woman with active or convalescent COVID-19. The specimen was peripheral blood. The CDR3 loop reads CASSTRPGTGNNQPQHF. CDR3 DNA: TGTGCCAGCAGCACGCGTCCCGGGACAGGGAACAATCAGCCCCAGCATTTT.